This T cell receptor (beta chain) was sequenced for a study of blood T cell repertoires in COVID-19. About the study: Samples of COVID-19 (acute and convalescent) were obtained from the United States, Italy and Spain.

The germline CDR1 and CDR2 sequences are SGHNT and YENEEA. CDR3 length: 14 residues. J was trimmed by 6 bases and V by 5 bases; bases with no gene match: 2. This table comes from immunoSEQ multiplex PCR, and its TCRdb copy is limited to in-frame clones, with some not included. The profile covers 90,000 to 140,000 clones, with roughly 85% appearing a single time and less than 20% taken by the ten largest. The rearrangement uses TRBV11-3 and TRBJ2-1, with 12 bases matching TRBD2. The source is a woman aged 80 or older with acute or convalescent COVID-19. Sequenced material: peripheral blood. CDR3 sequence reads: CASSQTSGSNEQFF. The CDR3 nucleotides read TGTGCCAGCAGCCAGACTAGCGGGAGCAATGAGCAGTTCTTC.